This T cell receptor beta chain appears in the sequencing data of a study of blood T cell repertoires in COVID-19. In the study overall: Spain, Italy and the United States supplied samples that represented acute and convalescent COVID-19. The cDNA or gDNA used as material had been derived from T cells, B-cell-depleted T cells, or PBMCs.

The CDR3 runs to 19 residues. Looked up from germline, CDR1 is SGHTS and CDR2 is YDEGEE. V was pared by 0 bases and J by 0 bases, with 19 bases between. Seattle enrolled patients during active infection and tracked them longitudinally. How the authors handled the data: Reference gene primer amplification gave estimated nucleated cell counts. Measured with immunoSEQ multiplex PCR; TCRdb has only the in-frame clones, and not every one. V, J and clone size are those of that table, while D and trimming were read from the DNA. The sample has about 170,000 clones; around 85% are singletons. This chain joins TRBV5-8 and TRBJ1-5, with a tentative D call TRBD1 (5 bases). The material sequenced was peripheral blood. This sequence originates from a woman over 75 with COVID-19, enrolled during active disease. This chain's CDR3 is CASSLGRQRGLYSNQPQHF. CDR3 in DNA: TGTGCCAGCAGCTTGGGAAGGCAGCGGGGCCTTTATAGCAATCAGCCCCAGCATTTT.